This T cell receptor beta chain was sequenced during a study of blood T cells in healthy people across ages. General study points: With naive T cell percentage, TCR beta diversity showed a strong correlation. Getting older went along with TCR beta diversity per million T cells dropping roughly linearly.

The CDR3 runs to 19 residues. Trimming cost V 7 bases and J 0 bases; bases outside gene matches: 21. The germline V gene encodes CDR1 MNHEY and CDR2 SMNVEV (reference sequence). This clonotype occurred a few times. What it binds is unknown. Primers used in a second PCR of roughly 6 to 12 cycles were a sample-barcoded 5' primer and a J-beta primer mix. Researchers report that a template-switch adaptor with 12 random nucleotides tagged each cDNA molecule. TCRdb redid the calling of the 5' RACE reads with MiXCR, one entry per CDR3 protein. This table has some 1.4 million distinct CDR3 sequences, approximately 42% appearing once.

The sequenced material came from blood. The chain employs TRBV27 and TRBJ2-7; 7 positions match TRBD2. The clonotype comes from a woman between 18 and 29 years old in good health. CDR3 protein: CASTFRYFSSTSASYEQYF. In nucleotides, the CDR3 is TGTGCCAGCACCTTTCGCTATTTCTCATCCACTAGCGCCTCCTACGAGCAGTACTTC.